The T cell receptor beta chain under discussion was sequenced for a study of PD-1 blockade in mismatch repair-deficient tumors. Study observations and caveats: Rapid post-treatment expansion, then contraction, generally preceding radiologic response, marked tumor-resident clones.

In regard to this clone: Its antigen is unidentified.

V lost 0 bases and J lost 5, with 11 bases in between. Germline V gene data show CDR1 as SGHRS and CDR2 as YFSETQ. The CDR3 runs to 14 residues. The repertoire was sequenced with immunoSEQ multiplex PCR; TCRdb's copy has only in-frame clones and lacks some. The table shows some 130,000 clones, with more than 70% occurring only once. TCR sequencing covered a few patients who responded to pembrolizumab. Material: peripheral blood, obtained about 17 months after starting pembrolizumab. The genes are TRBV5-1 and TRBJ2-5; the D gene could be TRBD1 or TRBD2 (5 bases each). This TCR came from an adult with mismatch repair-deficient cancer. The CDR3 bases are TGCGCCAGCAGCTTGGCCTGGGGGACGGAGACCCAGTACTTC. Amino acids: CASSLAWGTETQYF. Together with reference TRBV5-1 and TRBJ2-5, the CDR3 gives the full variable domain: KAGVTQTPRYLIKTRGQQVTLSCSPISGHRSVSWYQQTPGQGLQFLFEYFSETQRNKGNFPGRFSGRQFSNSRSEMNVSTLELGDSALYLCASSLAWGTETQYFGPGTRLLVL.